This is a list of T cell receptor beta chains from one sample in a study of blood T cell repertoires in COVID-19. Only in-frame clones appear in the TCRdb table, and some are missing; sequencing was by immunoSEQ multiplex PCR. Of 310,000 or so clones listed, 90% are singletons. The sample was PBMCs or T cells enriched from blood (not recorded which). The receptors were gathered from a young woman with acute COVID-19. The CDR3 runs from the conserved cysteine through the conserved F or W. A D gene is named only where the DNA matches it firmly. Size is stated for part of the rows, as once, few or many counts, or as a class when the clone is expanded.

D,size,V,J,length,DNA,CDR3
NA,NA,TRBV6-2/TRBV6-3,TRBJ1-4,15,TGTGCCAGCAGTTCAAACAGATTCTCAAATGAAAAACTGTTTTTT,CASSSNRFSNEKLFF
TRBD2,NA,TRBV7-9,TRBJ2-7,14,TGTGCCAGCAGCCAAACTAGCGGAACCTACGAGCAGTACTTC,CASSQTSGTYEQYF
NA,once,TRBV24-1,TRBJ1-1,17,TGTGCCACCAGTGATTTGGGGGCCTCAAACATGAACACTGAAGCTTTCTTT,CATSDLGASNMNTEAFF
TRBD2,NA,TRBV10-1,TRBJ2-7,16,TGCGCCAGCAGTGAAGGTCAGACTAGCGGGCGCTACGAGCAGTACTTC,CASSEGQTSGRYEQYF
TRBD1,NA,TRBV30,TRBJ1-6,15,TGTGCCTGGAGTGTACCGGACAGGGAGTTTTCACCCCTCCACTTT,CAWSVPDREFSPLHF
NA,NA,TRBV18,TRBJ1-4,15,TGTGCCAGCTCACCTTCAGGGACAACTAATGAAAAACTGTTTTTT,CASSPSGTTNEKLFF
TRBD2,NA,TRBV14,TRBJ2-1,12,TGTGCCAGCAGCCGGACTAGTAAGTCGCAGTTCTTC,CASSRTSKSQFF
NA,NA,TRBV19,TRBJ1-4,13,TGTGCCAGCTGCAGGGGTCGGTGTGAAAAACTGTTTTTT,CASCRGRCEKLFF
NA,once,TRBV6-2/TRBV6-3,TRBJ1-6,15,TGTGCCAGCAGTTACCCGGACGGGAGAATTCAACCCCTCCACTTT,CASSYPDGRIQPLHF
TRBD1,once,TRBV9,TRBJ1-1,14,TGTGCCAGCAGCGCCACAGGGGTTTGGGCTGAAGCTTTCTTT,CASSATGVWAEAFF
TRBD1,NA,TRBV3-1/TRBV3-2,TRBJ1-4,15,TGTGCCAGCAGCAACAGGGGGTTAGGAAATGAAAAACTGTTTTTT,CASSNRGLGNEKLFF
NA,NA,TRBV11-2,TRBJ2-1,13,TGTGCCAGCAGGACAGACTCCTACAATGAGCAGTTCTTC,CASRTDSYNEQFF
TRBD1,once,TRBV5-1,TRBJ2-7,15,TGCGCCAGCAGCTTGGCTGGGACAGGGGAACACGAGCAGTACTTC,CASSLAGTGEHEQYF
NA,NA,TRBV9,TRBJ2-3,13,TGTGCCAGCAGTGCCGGAGGGGAAGATACGCAGTATTTT,CASSAGGEDTQYF
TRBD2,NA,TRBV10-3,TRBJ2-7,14,TGTGCCATCAGTGAATTGGGGAGGGGCTACGAGCAGTACTTC,CAISELGRGYEQYF
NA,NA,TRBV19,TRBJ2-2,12,TGTGCCAGTAGCCTAACGGGAGTGGAGCTGTTTTTT,CASSLTGVELFF
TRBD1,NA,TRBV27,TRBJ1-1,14,TGTGCCAGCAAGTCAGGGGGCCTGGGTACTGAAGCTTTCTTT,CASKSGGLGTEAFF
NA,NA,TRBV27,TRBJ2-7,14,TGTGCCAGCAGTTTATCGCGGGCCTCCTACGAGCAGTACTTC,CASSLSRASYEQYF
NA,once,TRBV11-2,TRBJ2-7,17,TGTGCCAGCAGCATGACACGGTTGGACTTAACCTCCTACGAGCAGTACTTC,CASSMTRLDLTSYEQYF
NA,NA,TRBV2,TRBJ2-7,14,TGTGCCAGCAAACTTCCCGCTAGCAGCTACGAGCAGTACTTC,CASKLPASSYEQYF
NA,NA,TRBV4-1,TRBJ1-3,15,TGCGCCAGCAGCCAACCCCGGACTGCTGGAAACACCATATATTTT,CASSQPRTAGNTIYF
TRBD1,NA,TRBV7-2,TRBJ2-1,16,TGTGCCAGCAGCTTAGGGGGGACAGCCCCCTACAATGAGCAGTTCTTC,CASSLGGTAPYNEQFF
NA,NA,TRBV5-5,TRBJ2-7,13,TGTGCCAGTGAACGGGAACGCTCCTACGAGCAGTACTTC,CASERERSYEQYF
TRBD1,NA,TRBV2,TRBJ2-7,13,TGTGCCAGCAGAAGGACAGGGAATTACGAGCAGTACTTC,CASRRTGNYEQYF
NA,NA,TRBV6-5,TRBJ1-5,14,TGTGCCAGCTGCCTAACGATTAGCAATCAGCCCCAGCATTTT,CASCLTISNQPQHF
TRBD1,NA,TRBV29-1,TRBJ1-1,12,TGCAGCGCCGGGACAGTGAACACTGAAGCTTTCTTT,CSAGTVNTEAFF
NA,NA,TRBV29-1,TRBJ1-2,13,TGCAGCGCACGTTCCGGAACAGCGGATGGCTACACCTTC,CSARSGTADGYTF
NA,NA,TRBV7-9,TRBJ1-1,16,TGTGCCAGCAGCTTATGGGTAGCCACCTGGAACACTGAAGCTTTCTTT,CASSLWVATWNTEAFF
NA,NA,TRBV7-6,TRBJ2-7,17,TGTGCCAGCAGCTCCCACGGGTACAGGGGGGGCTCCTACGAGCAGTACTTT,CASSSHGYRGGSYEQYF
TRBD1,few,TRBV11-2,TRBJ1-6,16,TGTGCCAGCACCACGGGGACAGGACAGGGTCATTCACCCCTCCACTTT,CASTTGTGQGHSPLHF
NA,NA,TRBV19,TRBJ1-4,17,TGTGCCAGTATTGCCCGGAGGGGAGTAGGAACTAATGAAAAACTGTTTTTT,CASIARRGVGTNEKLFF
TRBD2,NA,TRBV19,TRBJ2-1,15,TGTGCCAGTAGTATAATGCGGGAGGACTACAATGAGCAGTTCTTC,CASSIMREDYNEQFF
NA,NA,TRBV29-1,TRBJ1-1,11,TGCAGCGTCCGGTATCTGCTGGAAGCTTTCTTT,CSVRYLLEAFF
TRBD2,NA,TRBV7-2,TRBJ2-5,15,TGTGCCAGCAGCTTAGGTTTCCTAGCGGGGGAGACCCAGTACTTC,CASSLGFLAGETQYF
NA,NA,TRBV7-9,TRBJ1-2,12,TGTGCCAGCAGCTTCCCGGACAGAGGCTACACCTTC,CASSFPDRGYTF
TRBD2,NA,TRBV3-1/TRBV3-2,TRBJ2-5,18,TGTGCCAGCAGCCCAAGGTTACTAGCGGGAGGACGAGGGGAGACCCAGTACTTC,CASSPRLLAGGRGETQYF
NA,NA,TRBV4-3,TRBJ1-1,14,TGCGCCAGCAGCCAAGATGGAAGGGGCGCTGAAGCTTTCTTT,CASSQDGRGAEAFF
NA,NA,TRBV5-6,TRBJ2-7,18,TGTGCCAGCAGCCTTCCGGGCCAAAAAGGCGCGGGCTCCTACGAGCAGTACTTC,CASSLPGQKGAGSYEQYF
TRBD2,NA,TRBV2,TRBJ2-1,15,TGTGCCAGCAGTCGACTAGCGGGAGACCTTAATGAGCAGTTCTTC,CASSRLAGDLNEQFF
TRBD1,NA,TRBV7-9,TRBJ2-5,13,TGTGCCAGCAGCAGGACAGGGGCTGAGACCCAGTACTTC,CASSRTGAETQYF
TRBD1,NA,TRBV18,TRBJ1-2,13,TGTGCCAGCTCACATGGACAGGGGACTGGCTACACCTTC,CASSHGQGTGYTF
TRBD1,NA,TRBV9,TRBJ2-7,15,TGTGCCAGCAGCGTAGAAGGGACAGGCCCCCGTGAGCAGTACTTC,CASSVEGTGPREQYF
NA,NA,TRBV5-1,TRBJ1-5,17,TGCGCCAGCAGCCTGACAGGTCGGGGGGATAGCAATCAGCCCCAGCATTTT,CASSLTGRGDSNQPQHF
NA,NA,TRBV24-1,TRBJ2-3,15,TGTGCCACCAGTGATCCCCGAGCGAGCACAGATACGCAGTATTTT,CATSDPRASTDTQYF
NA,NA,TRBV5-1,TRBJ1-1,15,TGCGCCAGCAGCTTGCGTGGCAGGGTCGGCACTGAAGCTTTCTTT,CASSLRGRVGTEAFF
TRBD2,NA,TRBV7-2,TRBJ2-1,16,TGTGCCAGCAGCCCCCGTAGCGGGAGTTCCTACAATGAGCAGTTCTTC,CASSPRSGSSYNEQFF
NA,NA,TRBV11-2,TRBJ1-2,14,TGTGCCAGCAGCTTAGGCGGCTTGAACTATGGCTACACCTTC,CASSLGGLNYGYTF
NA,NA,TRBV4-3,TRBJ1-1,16,TGCGCCAGCAGCCAATCTTACTTGGCGGCGAACACTGAAGCTTTCTTT,CASSQSYLAANTEAFF
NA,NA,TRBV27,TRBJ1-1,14,TGTGCCAGCTTCCGGGACACCTTGAACACTGAAGCTTTCTTT,CASFRDTLNTEAFF
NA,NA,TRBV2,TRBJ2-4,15,TGTGCCAGCAGTTGGGGACACCTAGCCAAAAACATTCAGTACTTC,CASSWGHLAKNIQYF
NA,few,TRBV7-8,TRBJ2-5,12,TGTGCCAGCAGCTTTAGTCGGGAGACCCAGTACTTC,CASSFSRETQYF
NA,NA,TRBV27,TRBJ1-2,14,TGTGCCAGCAGTCTCACCCGGGACATCTTCGGCTACACCTTC,CASSLTRDIFGYTF
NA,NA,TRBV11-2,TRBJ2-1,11,TGTGCCAGCAGCTTCAAGAGTGAGCAGTTCTTC,CASSFKSEQFF
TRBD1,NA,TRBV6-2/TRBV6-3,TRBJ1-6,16,TGTGCCAGCAGTTACTACGGGACAGGGGATATTTCACCCCTCCACTTT,CASSYYGTGDISPLHF
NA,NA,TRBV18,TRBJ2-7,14,TGTGCCAGCTCACCACTGGACTACTCCTACGAGCAGTACTTC,CASSPLDYSYEQYF
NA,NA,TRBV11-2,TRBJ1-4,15,TGTGCCAGCAGCCACTATGGGGGGGACGGAGAAAAACTGTTTTTT,CASSHYGGDGEKLFF
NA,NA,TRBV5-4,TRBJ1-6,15,TGTGCCAGCAGACAGGACAACTCCTATAATTCACCCCTCCACTTT,CASRQDNSYNSPLHF